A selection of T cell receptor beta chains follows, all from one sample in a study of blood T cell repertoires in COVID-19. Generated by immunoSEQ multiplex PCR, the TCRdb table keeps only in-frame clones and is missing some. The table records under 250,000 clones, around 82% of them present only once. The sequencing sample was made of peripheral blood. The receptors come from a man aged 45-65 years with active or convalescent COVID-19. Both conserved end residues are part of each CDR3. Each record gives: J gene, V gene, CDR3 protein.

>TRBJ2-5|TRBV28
CASSFRVGGPSQETQYF
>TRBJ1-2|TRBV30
CAWQEVGAGYTF
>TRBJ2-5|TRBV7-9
CASSFEGGLGETQYF
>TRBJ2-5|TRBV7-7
CASSLVTGIEEETQYF
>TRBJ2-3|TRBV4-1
CASSPPSGGTDTQYF
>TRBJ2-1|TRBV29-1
CSATGTGGDDEQFF
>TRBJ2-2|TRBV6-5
CATSTGVTGELFF
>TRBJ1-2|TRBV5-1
CASSESREANYGYTF
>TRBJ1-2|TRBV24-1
CATSGPQGYTF
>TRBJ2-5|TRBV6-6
CASSDTWVGQETQYF